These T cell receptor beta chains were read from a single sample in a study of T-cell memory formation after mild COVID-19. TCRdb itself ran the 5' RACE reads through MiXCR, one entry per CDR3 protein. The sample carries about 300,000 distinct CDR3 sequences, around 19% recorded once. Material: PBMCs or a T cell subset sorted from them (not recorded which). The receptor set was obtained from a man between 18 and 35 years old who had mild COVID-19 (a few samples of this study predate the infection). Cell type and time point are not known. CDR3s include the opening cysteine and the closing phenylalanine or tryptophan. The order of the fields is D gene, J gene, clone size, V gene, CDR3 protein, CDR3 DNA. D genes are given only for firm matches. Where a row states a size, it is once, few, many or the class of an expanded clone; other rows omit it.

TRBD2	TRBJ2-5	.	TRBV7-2	CASSETGGRVETQYF	TGTGCCAGCAGCGAAACGGGGGGTCGGGTTGAGACCCAGTACTTC
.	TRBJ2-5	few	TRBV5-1	CASSYDPTVETQYF	TGCGCCAGCAGCTACGACCCGACCGTAGAGACCCAGTACTTC
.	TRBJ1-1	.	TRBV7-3	CASSAQQFTEAFF	TGTGCCAGCAGCGCACAACAGTTCACTGAAGCTTTCTTT
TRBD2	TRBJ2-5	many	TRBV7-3	CASSLREGETQYF	TGTGCCAGCAGCTTAAGGGAGGGAGAGACCCAGTACTTC
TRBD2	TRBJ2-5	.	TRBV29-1	CSPRTSSETQYF	TGCAGCCCCAGGACTAGCTCGGAGACCCAGTACTTC
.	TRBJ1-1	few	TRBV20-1	CSATYSYEAFF	TGCAGTGCTACTTACAGTTATGAAGCTTTCTTT
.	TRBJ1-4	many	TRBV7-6	CASSSVPAGIQTNEKLFF	TGTGCCAGCAGCTCCGTCCCAGCCGGGATCCAAACTAATGAAAAACTGTTTTTT
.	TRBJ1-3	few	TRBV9	CASSVDPADSGNTIYF	TGTGCCAGCAGCGTAGATCCTGCCGACTCTGGAAACACCATATATTTT
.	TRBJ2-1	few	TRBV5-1	CASSLGGSYYNEQFF	TGCGCCAGCAGCTTGGGGGGGTCCTACTACAATGAGCAGTTCTTC
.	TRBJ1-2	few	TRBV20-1	CSAIRTGRHTF	TGCAGTGCTATCCGAACAGGGAGGCACACCTTC
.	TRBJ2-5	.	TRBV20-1	CSARGGGAEETQYF	TGCAGTGCTAGGGGTGGCGGAGCGGAAGAGACCCAGTACTTC
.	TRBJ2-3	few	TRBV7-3	CASSAKDRTDTQYF	TGTGCCAGCAGCGCAAAAGACAGGACAGATACGCAGTATTTT
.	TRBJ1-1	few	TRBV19	CASSIPTTNTEAFF	TGTGCCAGTAGTATCCCGACGACAAACACTGAAGCTTTCTTT
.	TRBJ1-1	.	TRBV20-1	CSARDGAGRNTEAFF	TGCAGTGCTAGAGATGGGGCAGGGAGGAACACTGAAGCTTTCTTT
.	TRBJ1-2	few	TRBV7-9	CASSIVKGIYGYTF	TGTGCCAGCAGCATCGTAAAGGGGATCTATGGCTACACCTTC
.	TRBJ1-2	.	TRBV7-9	CASYKQGYTF	TGTGCCAGCTACAAACAGGGCTACACCTTC
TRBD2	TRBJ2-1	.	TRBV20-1	CSASGGAVNEQFF	TGCAGTGCTAGCGGGGGGGCCGTTAATGAGCAGTTCTTC
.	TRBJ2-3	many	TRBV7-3	CASSLIGGTDTQYF	TGTGCCAGCAGCTTAATCGGGGGCACAGATACGCAGTATTTT
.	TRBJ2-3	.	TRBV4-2	CASSQVESGADTQYF	TGTGCCAGCAGCCAAGTGGAATCAGGGGCAGATACGCAGTATTTT
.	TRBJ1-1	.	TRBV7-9	CASSPVGGLNTEAFF	TGTGCCAGCAGCCCGGTGGGGGGGTTGAACACTGAAGCTTTCTTT
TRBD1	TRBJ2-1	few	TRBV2	CARNRGSYNEQFF	TGTGCCAGAAACAGGGGTTCCTACAATGAGCAGTTCTTC
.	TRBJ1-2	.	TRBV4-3	CASSRSQLGRSYGYTF	TGCGCCAGCAGCCGATCTCAGCTCGGCAGGTCCTATGGCTACACCTTC
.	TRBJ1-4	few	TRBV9	CASSPPGRGEEKLFF	TGTGCCAGCAGCCCCCCTGGACGGGGAGAAGAAAAACTGTTTTTT
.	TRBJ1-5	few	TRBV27	CASSLSGGHQPQHF	TGTGCCAGCAGTTTATCGGGGGGGCATCAGCCCCAGCATTTT
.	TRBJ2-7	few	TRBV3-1	CASSPQGGLLYEQYF	TGTGCCAGCAGCCCCCAAGGGGGACTACTCTACGAGCAGTACTTC
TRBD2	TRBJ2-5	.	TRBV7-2	CASSLVPAGGRQETQYF	TGTGCCAGCAGCTTAGTTCCAGCGGGGGGCCGACAAGAGACCCAGTACTTC
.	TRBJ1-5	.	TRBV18	CASSPLGTGNQPQHF	TGTGCCAGCTCACCTCTTGGAACGGGGAATCAGCCCCAGCATTTT
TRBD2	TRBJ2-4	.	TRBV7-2	CASSVLAGELDIQYF	TGTGCCAGCAGCGTCCTAGCGGGGGAGTTGGACATTCAGTACTTC
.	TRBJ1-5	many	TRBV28	CASSSGGGNNQPQHF	TGTGCCAGCAGTTCAGGAGGGGGGAACAATCAGCCCCAGCATTTT
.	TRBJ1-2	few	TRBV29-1	CSVEVPGGGYTF	TGCAGCGTTGAGGTACCCGGCGGTGGCTACACCTTC
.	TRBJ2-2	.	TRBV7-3	CASSSPVGILGGELFF	TGTGCCAGCAGCTCCCCGGTAGGAATCCTTGGCGGGGAGCTGTTTTTT
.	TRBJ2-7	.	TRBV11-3	CASSSAGSGEQYF	TGTGCCAGCAGCTCAGCAGGGTCGGGCGAGCAGTACTTC
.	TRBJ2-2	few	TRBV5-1	CASSLSLPESAGELFF	TGCGCCAGCAGCTTGAGCCTGCCGGAGTCTGCCGGGGAGCTGTTTTTT
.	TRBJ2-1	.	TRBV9	CASSVSASEYNEQFF	TGTGCCAGCAGCGTATCGGCTAGCGAGTACAATGAGCAGTTCTTC
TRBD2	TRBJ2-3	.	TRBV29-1	CSAIAGGQDTQYF	TGCAGCGCAATAGCGGGGGGGCAGGATACGCAGTATTTT
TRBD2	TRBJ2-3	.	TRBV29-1	CSVEDPFVKSGVLDTQYF	TGCAGCGTTGAAGACCCCTTCGTGAAAAGCGGGGTTTTAGATACGCAGTATTTT
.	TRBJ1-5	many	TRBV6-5	CASSISYSNQPQHF	TGTGCCAGCAGTATAAGTTATAGCAATCAGCCCCAGCATTTT
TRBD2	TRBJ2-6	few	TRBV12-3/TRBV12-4	CASSFGGSGANVLTF	TGTGCCAGCAGTTTCGGGGGGTCTGGGGCCAACGTCCTGACTTTC
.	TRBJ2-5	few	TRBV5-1	CASSLGAGHQETQYF	TGCGCCAGCAGCTTGGGGGCAGGGCATCAAGAGACCCAGTACTTC
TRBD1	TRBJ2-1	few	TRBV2	CASSERQGGYNEQFF	TGTGCCAGCAGTGAACGACAGGGCGGCTACAATGAGCAGTTCTTC
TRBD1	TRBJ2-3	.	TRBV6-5	CASREQGRADTQYF	TGTGCCAGCAGAGAACAGGGGCGCGCAGATACGCAGTATTTT
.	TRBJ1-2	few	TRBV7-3	CASSFPGKGYTF	TGTGCCAGCAGCTTTCCGGGGAAAGGCTACACCTTC
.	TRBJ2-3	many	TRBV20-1	CSARGHTDTQYF	TGCAGTGCTAGAGGGCACACAGATACGCAGTATTTT
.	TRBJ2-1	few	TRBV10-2	CASSGRRGGNEQFF	TGCGCCAGCAGCGGTAGAAGGGGGGGGAATGAGCAGTTCTTC
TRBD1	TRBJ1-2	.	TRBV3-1	CASSQQDRDYGYTF	TGTGCCAGCAGCCAGCAGGACAGGGACTATGGCTACACCTTC
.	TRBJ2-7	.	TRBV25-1	CASSDPFGTELYEQYF	TGTGCCAGCAGTGACCCATTCGGGACGGAGCTATACGAGCAGTACTTC
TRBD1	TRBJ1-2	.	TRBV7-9	CASGQGETNGYTF	TGTGCCAGCGGACAGGGGGAGACTAATGGCTACACCTTC
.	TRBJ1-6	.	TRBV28	CASTLLAASPLHF	TGTGCCAGCACCTTACTAGCTGCTTCACCCCTCCACTTT
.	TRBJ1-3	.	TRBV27	CASSLSISTGNTIYF	TGTGCCAGCAGTTTATCGATTTCAACGGGAAACACCATATATTTT
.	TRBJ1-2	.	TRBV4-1	CASSQVTVAAYGYTF	TGCGCCAGCAGCCAGGTGACAGTGGCGGCCTATGGCTACACCTTC
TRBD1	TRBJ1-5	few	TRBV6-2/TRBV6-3	CASKGQGNQPQHF	TGTGCCAGCAAAGGACAGGGCAATCAGCCCCAGCATTTT
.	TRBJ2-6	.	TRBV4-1	CASSQASGSSGANVLTF	TGCGCCAGCAGCCAAGCGTCCGGAAGCTCTGGGGCCAACGTCCTGACTTTC